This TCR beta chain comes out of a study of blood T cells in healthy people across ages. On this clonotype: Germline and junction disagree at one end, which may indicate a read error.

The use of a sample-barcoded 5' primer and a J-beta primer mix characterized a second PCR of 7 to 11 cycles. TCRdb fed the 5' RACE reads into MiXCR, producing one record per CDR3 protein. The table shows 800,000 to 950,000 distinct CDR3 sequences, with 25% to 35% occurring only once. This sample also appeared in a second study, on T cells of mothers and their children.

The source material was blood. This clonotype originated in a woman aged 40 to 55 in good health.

CDR3 sequence: CASSTGGGNEQFF. DNA for the CDR3: TGTGCCAGCAGCACGGGCGGGGGCAATGAGCAGTTCTTC. V is TRBV5-1 and J is TRBJ2-1; 7 bases line up with TRBD2. Germline CDR1 SGHRS, CDR2 YFSETQ. This CDR3 comprises 13 residues.